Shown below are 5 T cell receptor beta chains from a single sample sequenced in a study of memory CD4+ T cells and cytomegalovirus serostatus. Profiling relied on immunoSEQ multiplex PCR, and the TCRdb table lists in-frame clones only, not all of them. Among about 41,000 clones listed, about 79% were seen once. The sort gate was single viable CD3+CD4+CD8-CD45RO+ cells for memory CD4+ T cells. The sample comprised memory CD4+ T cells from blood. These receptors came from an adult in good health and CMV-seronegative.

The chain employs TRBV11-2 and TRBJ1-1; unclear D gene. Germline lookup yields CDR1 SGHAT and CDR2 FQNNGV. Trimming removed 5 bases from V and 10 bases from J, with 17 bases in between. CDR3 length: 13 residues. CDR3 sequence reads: CASSLGREYGAFF. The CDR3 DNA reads TGTGCCAGCAGCCTAGGTAGGGAATACGGAGCTTTCTTT.

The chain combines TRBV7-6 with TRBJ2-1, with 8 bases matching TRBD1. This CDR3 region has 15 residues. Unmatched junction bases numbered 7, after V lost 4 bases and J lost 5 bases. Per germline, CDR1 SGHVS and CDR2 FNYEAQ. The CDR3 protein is CASSSGQVFNNEQFF. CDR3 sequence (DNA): TGTGCCAGCAGCTCGGGACAGGTGTTCAACAATGAGCAGTTCTTC.

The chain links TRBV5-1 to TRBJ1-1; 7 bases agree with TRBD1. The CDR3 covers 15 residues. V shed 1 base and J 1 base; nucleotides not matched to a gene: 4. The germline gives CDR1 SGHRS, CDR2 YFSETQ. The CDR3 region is CASSLFPGGNTEAFF. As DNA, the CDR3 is TGCGCCAGCAGCTTGTTTCCAGGGGGGAACACTGAAGCTTTCTTT. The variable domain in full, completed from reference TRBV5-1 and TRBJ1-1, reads KAGVTQTPRYLIKTRGQQVTLSCSPISGHRSVSWYQQTPGQGLQFLFEYFSETQRNKGNFPGRFSGRQFSNSRSEMNVSTLELGDSALYLCASSLFPGGNTEAFFGQGTRLTVV.

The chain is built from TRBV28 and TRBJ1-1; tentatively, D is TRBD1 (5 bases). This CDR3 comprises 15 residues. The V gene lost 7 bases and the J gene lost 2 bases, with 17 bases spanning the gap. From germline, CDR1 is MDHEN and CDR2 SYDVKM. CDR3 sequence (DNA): TGTGCCAGCAAGGCTTTTCGGGGGGTCAACACTGAAGCTTTCTTT. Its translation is CASKAFRGVNTEAFF.

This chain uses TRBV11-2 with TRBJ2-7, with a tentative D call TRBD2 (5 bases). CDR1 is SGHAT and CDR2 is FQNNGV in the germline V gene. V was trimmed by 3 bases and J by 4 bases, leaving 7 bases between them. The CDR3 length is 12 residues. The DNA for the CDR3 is TGTGCCAGCAGCTTTCCGGGGTACGAGCAGTACTTC. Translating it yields CASSFPGYEQYF.